This TCR beta chain was sequenced during a study of identical twins. Overall study results and limits: For monozygotic twins, models underestimated out-of-frame TCR alpha sharing. Researchers reported weaker excess twin sharing in beta out-of-frame sequences.

Deletions cut 0 bases from V and 6 bases from J, with 24 bases between. The germline CDR1 and CDR2 sequences are DFQATT and SNEGSKA (reference sequence). CDR3 size: 17 residues. Unique molecular identifiers were present on cDNA, and template switching added a universal primer site. TCRdb re-called the 5' RACE reads through MiXCR, storing one row per CDR3 protein. The repertoire includes some 270,000 distinct CDR3 sequences, roughly 8% of them detected once, and less than 4% sits in the top ten. Turning to this clonotype: The antigen is undetermined.

These same data were also listed under a study on yellow fever vaccine responses in identical twins. According to that study: It has been reported that, in twins, the vaccine T cell response seemed partly convergent and partly personalized.

Sequencing was done on a sample of CD8+ T cells sorted from blood. The chain employs TRBV20-1 and TRBJ2-7; the D gene could be TRBD1 or TRBD2 (5 bases each). The origin of this receptor is a young woman in good health. The CDR3 loop reads CSARDPEGRMRVGEQYF. The CDR3 DNA reads TGCAGTGCTAGAGATCCTGAGGGGCGGATGAGAGTAGGCGAGCAGTACTTC.